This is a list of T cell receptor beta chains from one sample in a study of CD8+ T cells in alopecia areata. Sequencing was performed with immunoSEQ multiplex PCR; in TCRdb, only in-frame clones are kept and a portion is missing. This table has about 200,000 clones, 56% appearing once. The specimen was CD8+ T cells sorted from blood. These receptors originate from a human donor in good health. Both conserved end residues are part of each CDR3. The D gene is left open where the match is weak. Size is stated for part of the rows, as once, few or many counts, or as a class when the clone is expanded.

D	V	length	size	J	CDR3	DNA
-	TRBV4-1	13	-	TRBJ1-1	CASSQTEVTEAFF	TGCGCCAGCAGCCAGACCGAGGTTACTGAAGCTTTCTTT
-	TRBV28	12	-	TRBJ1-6	CATTGTLTPLHF	TGTGCCACCACAGGGACGCTGACACCCCTCCACTTT
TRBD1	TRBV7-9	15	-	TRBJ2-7	CASSDIRDRDYEQYF	TGTGCCAGCAGTGACATACGGGACAGGGACTACGAGCAGTACTTC
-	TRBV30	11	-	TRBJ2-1	CAWAPGLEQFF	TGTGCCTGGGCCCCGGGACTCGAGCAGTTCTTC
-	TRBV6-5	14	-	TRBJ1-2	CASMLGLANYGYTF	TGTGCCAGCATGCTCGGTTTAGCTAACTATGGCTACACCTTC
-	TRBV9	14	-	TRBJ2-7	CASSSGPASYEQYF	TGTGCCAGCAGCTCAGGACCGGCTTCCTACGAGCAGTACTTC
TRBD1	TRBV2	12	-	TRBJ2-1	CASDRGYNEQFF	TGTGCCAGCGACAGGGGTTACAATGAGCAGTTCTTC
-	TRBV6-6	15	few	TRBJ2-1	CASSWPGAVGDEQFF	TGTGCCAGCAGTTGGCCCGGGGCCGTCGGGGATGAGCAGTTCTTC
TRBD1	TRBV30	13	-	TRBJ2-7	CACAGTGFNEQYF	TGTGCCTGCGCCGGGACAGGGTTCAACGAGCAGTACTTC
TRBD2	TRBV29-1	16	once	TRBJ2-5	CSVAGASGVYQETQYF	TGCAGCGTTGCAGGAGCCAGCGGGGTGTACCAAGAGACCCAGTACTTC
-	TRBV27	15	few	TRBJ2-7	CASSLSPMVGYEQYF	TGTGCCAGCAGTTTATCGCCCATGGTGGGGTACGAGCAGTACTTC
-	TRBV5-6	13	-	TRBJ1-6	CASSKEANSPLHF	TGTGCCAGCAGTAAGGAAGCTAATTCACCCCTCCACTTT
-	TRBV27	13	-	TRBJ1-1	CASSLVVGIEAFF	TGTGCCAGCAGTTTAGTGGTGGGGATTGAAGCTTTCTTT
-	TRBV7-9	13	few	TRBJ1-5	CASSLRGNQPQHF	TGTGCCAGCAGCTTAAGGGGCAATCAGCCCCAGCATTTT
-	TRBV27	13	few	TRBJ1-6	CASSLPYNSPLHF	TGTGCCAGCAGTTTGCCCTATAATTCACCCCTCCACTTT
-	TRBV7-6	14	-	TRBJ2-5	CASSPVRGQETQYF	TGTGCCAGCAGCCCTGTACGGGGACAAGAGACCCAGTACTTC
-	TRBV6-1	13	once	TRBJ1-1	CATTTVLNTEAFF	TGTGCCACCACGACGGTTTTGAACACTGAAGCTTTCTTT
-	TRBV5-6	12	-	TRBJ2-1	CASSLLYNEQFF	TGTGCCAGCAGCTTGCTCTACAATGAGCAGTTCTTC
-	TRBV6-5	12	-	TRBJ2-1	CASRNRGGLVFF	TGTGCCAGCAGAAACAGGGGGGGCCTGGTGTTCTTC
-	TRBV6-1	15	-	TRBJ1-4	CASAGRNLGLEKLFF	TGTGCCAGCGCAGGACGGAACCTTGGTTTGGAAAAACTGTTTTTT
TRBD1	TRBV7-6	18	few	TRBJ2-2	CASSLPRTGPPNTGELFF	TGTGCCAGCAGCTTACCCCGGACAGGGCCACCGAACACCGGGGAGCTGTTTTTT
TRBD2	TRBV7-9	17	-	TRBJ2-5	CASSALSSGASQETQYF	TGTGCCAGCAGCGCCTTGAGTAGCGGGGCCTCCCAAGAGACCCAGTACTTC
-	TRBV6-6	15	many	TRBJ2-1	CASTPTSLSYNEQFF	TGTGCCAGCACCCCGACTAGTTTATCCTACAATGAGCAGTTCTTC
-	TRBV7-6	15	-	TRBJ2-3	CASSSTWSSTDTQYF	TGTGCCAGCAGCTCTACGTGGTCCAGCACAGATACGCAGTATTTT
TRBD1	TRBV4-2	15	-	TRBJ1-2	CASRGTGDGGYGYTF	TGTGCCAGCAGGGGGACAGGGGATGGGGGCTATGGCTACACCTTC
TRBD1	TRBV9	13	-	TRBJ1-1	CASSAVTGVEAFF	TGTGCCAGCAGCGCCGTGACAGGGGTAGAAGCTTTCTTT
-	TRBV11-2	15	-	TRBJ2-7	CASSFRDIGPYEQYF	TGTGCCAGCAGCTTCCGGGACATTGGGCCCTACGAGCAGTACTTC
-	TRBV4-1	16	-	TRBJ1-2	CASSQDRQVANYGYTF	TGCGCCAGCAGCCAAGATCGACAGGTTGCTAACTATGGCTACACCTTC
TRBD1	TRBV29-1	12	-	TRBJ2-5	CSGTGQDGTQYF	TGCAGCGGGACAGGACAAGACGGGACCCAGTACTTC
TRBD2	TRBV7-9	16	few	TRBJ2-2	CASSRGTTAHTGELFF	TGTGCCAGCAGCCGAGGGACTACCGCCCACACCGGGGAGCTGTTTTTT
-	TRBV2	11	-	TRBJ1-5	CASSDNQPQHF	TGTGCCAGCAGTGATAATCAGCCCCAGCATTTT
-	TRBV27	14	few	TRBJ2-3	CASCHLGLTDTQYF	TGTGCCAGCTGCCACTTGGGGTTGACAGATACGCAGTATTTT
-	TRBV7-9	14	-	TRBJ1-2	CASRSRDTNYGYTF	TGTGCCAGCAGGTCAAGGGACACTAACTATGGCTACACCTTC
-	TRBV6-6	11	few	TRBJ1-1	CASSPHPEAFF	TGTGCCAGCAGCCCACATCCCGAAGCTTTCTTT
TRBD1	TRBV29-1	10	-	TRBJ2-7	CSAGTGIQYF	TGCAGCGCCGGGACAGGGATACAGTACTTC
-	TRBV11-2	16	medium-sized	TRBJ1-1	CASSLLGSWQLLGAFF	TGTGCCAGCAGCTTATTAGGGTCTTGGCAGCTCCTTGGGGCTTTCTTT
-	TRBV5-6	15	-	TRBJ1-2	CASSMDSEFVYGYTF	TGTGCCAGCAGTATGGACAGTGAGTTTGTCTATGGCTACACCTTC
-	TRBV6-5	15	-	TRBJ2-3	CASSPTKTGTDTQYF	TGTGCCAGCAGTCCCACTAAGACCGGCACAGATACGCAGTATTTT
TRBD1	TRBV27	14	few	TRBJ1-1	CASSLGQMNTEAFF	TGTGCCAGCAGCCTGGGACAGATGAACACTGAAGCTTTCTTT
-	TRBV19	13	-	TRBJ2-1	CASCHGSYNEQFF	TGTGCCAGCTGTCACGGGTCCTACAATGAGCAGTTCTTC
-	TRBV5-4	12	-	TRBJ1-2	CASSLGHYGYTF	TGTGCCAGCAGCTTGGGACATTATGGCTACACCTTC